This T cell receptor (beta chain) came from a study of blood T cell repertoires in COVID-19 (TCRdb year 2020). Study-wide context: Samples covering the acute and convalescent phases of COVID-19 were provided by collaborators in the United States, Italy and Spain. The material from the prospective study consisted of cDNA or gDNA derived from T cells, B-cell-depleted T cells, or PBMCs. Sample metadata almost always included a de-identified subject ID, COVID-19 status, age in years and sex. A freely available public database, intended as a resource for researchers studying the immune response to SARS-CoV-2, is where the repertoires were released. Samples were obtained from the ongoing ImmuneRACE study (first 160 participants) and from 1,000 to 1,500 subjects provided by 6 global collaborators. Subjects who had been exposed to COVID-19, were actively infected with it, or had recovered from it provided the deeply sampled blood TCRbeta repertoires that made up the dataset. HLA class I and class II types, where available, came from metadata supplied by the sample provider rather than from assay-based typing. The study at large found these results: How much clinical and demographic metadata was included differed by source and by participant, and the metadata was provided uncurated.

This clone has just one count. Its antigen specificity is not known. Per-nucleotide qualities are absent, and no much larger clonotype sits a single base away. TCRbeta CDR3 regions were amplified from genomic DNA using the immunoSEQ Assay, a bias-controlled multiplex PCR. Per the original workflow: The number of nucleated cells in each sample was estimated by amplification of reference gene primers within the assay. To quantify the absolute abundance of each unique TCRbeta CDR3 rearrangement, sequence reads were collapsed and filtered. For each sample, productive Simpson clonality was calculated as the square root of Simpson's diversity index across productive rearrangements. Entries here come from immuneACCESS through TCRdb and include only in-frame sequences with V and J called. Some clones fail to appear in such tables; in the studies checked, an unresolved V gene covers under half of the shortfall, and the cause of the remainder is unknown. V and J calls and clone size come straight from that table; D and trimming were deduced from the DNA. For this sample the table gives approximately 200,000 clones, of which about 84% were detected only once. The top ten constitute over 6.5% of the sample.

The CDR3, from cysteine to phenylalanine, totals 13 residues. Only the CDR3 portion is preserved as DNA: 39 bases, with reading frame beginning at the first base. V loses 5 bases, J loses 4 bases, and the germline ends lie 9 bases apart. One collaborating source in Seattle enrolled patients during active infection and followed them longitudinally through the course of disease. Whole blood was collected in K2EDTA tubes by collaborating institutions according to the institutions' own protocols. For TCRbeta analysis, collaborator samples were shipped as frozen whole blood, as isolated PBMCs, or as DNA extracted from either sample type.

The source material was peripheral blood. This sequence was found in a woman aged 80 or older with COVID-19, enrolled during active disease. The chain was built from TRBV12-3 or TRBV12-4 and TRBJ1-3, with the D gene uncertain. In nucleotides, the sequence is TGTGCCAGCAGTAACCTAGTGGGAAACACCATATATTTT. This gives the protein CASSNLVGNTIYF.